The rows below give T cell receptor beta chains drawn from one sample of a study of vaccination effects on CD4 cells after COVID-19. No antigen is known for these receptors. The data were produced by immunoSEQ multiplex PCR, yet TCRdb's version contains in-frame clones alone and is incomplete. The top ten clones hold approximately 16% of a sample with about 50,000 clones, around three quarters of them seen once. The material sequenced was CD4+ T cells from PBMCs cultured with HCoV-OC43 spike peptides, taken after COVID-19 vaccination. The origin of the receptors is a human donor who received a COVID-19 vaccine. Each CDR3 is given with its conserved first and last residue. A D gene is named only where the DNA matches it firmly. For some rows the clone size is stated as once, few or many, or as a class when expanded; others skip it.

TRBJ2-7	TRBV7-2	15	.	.	TGTGCCAGCAGCTTATCCGTCCTTGGACCCTACGAGCAGTACTTC	CASSLSVLGPYEQYF
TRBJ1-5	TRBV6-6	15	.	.	TGTGCCAGCAGGCACGGAGGGGCCAGCAATCAGCCCCAGCATTTT	CASRHGGASNQPQHF
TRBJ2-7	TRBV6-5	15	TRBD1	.	TGTGCCAGCAGTTATCGGACAGGGTTTGGGTACGAGCAGTACTTC	CASSYRTGFGYEQYF
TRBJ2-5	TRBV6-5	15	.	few	TGTGCCAGCAGTTACGTAGGATCCAACGAAGAGACCCAGTACTTC	CASSYVGSNEETQYF
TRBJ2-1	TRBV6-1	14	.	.	TGTGCCAGCAGTGAAGGCGGGACCCTCAATGAGCAGTTCTTC	CASSEGGTLNEQFF
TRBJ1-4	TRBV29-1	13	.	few	TGCAGCGTTGTATTAGGGGCCGATGAAAAACTGTTTTTT	CSVVLGADEKLFF
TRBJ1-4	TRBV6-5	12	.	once	TGTGCCAGCAGGACAGGAGGGGAAAAACTGTTTTTT	CASRTGGEKLFF
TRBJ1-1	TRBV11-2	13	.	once	TGTGCCAGCAGCCTAGGGTGGAACACTGAAGCTTTCTTT	CASSLGWNTEAFF
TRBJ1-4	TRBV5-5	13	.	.	TGTGCCAGCAGCTGGGCCCCCCTCGAAAAACTGTTTTTT	CASSWAPLEKLFF
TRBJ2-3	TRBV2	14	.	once	TGTGCCAGCAGAATAGAACAGGGCCCAGATACGCAGTATTTT	CASRIEQGPDTQYF
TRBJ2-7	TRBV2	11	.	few	TGTGCCAGCAGTGAAAGGGTTCCCAGGCACTTC	CASSERVPRHF
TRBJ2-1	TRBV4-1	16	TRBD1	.	TGCGCCAGCAGCCAAGTTCCCGGACAGGGGCACAATGAGCAGTTCTTC	CASSQVPGQGHNEQFF
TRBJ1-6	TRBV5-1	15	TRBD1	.	TGCGCCAGCAGCCATGACAGGGTGAGAAATTCACCCCTCCACTTT	CASSHDRVRNSPLHF
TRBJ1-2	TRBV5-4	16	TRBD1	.	TGTGCCAGCAGCTTGGGGAATGACAGGGAGCGACGGGGCTACACCTTC	CASSLGNDRERRGYTF
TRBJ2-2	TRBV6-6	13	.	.	TGTGCCAGCAGTCCCGCGAACACCGGGGAGCTGTTTTTT	CASSPANTGELFF
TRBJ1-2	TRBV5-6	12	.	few	TGTGCCAGCAGCCCCGGGACCTATGGCTACACCTTC	CASSPGTYGYTF
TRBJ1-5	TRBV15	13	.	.	TGTGCCATCGGCAGGTCCTTAAATCAGCCCCAGCATTTT	CAIGRSLNQPQHF
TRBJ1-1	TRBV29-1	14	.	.	TGCAGCGTTGAAGATAGTGGGGGGGGAACTGAAGCTTTCTTT	CSVEDSGGGTEAFF